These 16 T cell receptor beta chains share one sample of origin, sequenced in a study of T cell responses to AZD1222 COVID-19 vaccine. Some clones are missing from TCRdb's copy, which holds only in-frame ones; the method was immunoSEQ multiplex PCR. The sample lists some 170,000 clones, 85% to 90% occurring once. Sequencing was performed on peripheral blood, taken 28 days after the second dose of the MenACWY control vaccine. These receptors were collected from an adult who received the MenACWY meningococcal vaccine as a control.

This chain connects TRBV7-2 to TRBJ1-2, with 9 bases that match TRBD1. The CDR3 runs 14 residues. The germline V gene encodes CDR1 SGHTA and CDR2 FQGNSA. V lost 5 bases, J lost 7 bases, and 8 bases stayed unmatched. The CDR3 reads CASSDRGSWGGYTF. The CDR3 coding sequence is TGTGCCAGCAGCGACAGGGGGAGTTGGGGTGGCTACACCTTC.

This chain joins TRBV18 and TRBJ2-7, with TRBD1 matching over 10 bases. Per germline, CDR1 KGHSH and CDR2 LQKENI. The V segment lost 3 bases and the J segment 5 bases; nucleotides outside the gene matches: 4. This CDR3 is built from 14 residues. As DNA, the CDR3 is TGTGCCAGCTCACCCGGGACAGGGGAACACGAGCAGTACTTC. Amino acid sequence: CASSPGTGEHEQYF.

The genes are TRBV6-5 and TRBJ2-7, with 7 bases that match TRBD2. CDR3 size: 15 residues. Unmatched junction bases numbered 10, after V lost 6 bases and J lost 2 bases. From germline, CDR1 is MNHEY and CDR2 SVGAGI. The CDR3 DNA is TGTGCCAGCAGCCCGAGCGGGAAAGGCGCCTACGAGCAGTACTTC. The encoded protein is CASSPSGKGAYEQYF.

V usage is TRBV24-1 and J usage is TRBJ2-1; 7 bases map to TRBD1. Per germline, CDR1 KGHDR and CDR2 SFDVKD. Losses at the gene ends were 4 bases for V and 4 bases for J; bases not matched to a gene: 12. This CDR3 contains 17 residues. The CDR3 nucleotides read TGTGCCACCAGTGAACCGACAGGGAACCCACTATACAATGAGCAGTTCTTC. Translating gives CATSEPTGNPLYNEQFF.

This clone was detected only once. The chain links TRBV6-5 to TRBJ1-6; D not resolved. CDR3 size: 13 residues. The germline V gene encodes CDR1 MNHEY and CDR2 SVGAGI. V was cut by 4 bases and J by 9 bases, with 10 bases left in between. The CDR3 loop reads CASSLEWISPLHF. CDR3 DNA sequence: TGTGCCAGCAGTTTGGAGTGGATTTCACCCCTCCACTTT.

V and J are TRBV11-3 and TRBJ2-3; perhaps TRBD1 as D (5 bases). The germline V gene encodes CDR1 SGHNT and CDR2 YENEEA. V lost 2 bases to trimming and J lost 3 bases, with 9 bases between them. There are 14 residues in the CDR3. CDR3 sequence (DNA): TGTGCCAGCAGCTTATGGGGCGAGACAGATACGCAGTATTTT. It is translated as CASSLWGETDTQYF. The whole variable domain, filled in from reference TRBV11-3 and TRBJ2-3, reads EAGVVQSPRYKIIEKKQPVAFWCNPISGHNTLYWYLQNLGQGPELLIRYENEEAVDDSQLPKDRFSAERLKGVDSTLKIQPAELGDSAVYLCASSLWGETDTQYFGPGTRLTVL.

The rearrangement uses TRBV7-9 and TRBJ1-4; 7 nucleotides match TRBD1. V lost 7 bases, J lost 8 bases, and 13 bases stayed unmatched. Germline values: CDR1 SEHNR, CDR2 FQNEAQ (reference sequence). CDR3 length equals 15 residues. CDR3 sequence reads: CASTITQGGGEKLFF. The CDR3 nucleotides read TGTGCCAGCACTATCACTCAGGGGGGTGGCGAAAAACTGTTTTTT.

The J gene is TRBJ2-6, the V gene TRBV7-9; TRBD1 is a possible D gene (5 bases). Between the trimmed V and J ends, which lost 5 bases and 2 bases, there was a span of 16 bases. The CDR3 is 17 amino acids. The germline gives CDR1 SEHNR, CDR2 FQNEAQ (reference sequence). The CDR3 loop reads CASSDSQGFPGANVLTF. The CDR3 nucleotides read TGTGCCAGCAGCGATTCTCAGGGATTCCCTGGGGCCAACGTCCTGACTTTC.

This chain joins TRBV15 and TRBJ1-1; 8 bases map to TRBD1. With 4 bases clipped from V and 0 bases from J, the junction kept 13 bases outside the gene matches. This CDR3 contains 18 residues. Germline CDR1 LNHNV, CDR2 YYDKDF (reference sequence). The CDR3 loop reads CATSTTLHRQGLNTEAFF. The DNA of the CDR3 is TGTGCCACCAGCACCACCCTTCATAGACAGGGGCTGAACACTGAAGCTTTCTTT.

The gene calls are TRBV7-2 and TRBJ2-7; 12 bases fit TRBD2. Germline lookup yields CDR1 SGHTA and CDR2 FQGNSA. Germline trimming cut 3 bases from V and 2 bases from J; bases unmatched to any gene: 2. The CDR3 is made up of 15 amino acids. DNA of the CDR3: TGTGCCAGCAGCTTTTGGACTAGCGGGGCCTACGAGCAGTACTTC. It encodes CASSFWTSGAYEQYF.

The CDR3, as DNA: TGTGCCAGCAGTTTTGTTCCCCCGAACACCGGGGAGCTGTTTTTT. It is translated as CASSFVPPNTGELFF. The chain links TRBV28 to TRBJ2-2; D ambiguous. Trimming left V 3 bases short and J 0 bases short, with 8 bases between. Germline V CDR1 and CDR2: MDHEN, SYDVKM. The CDR3 is 15 amino acids.

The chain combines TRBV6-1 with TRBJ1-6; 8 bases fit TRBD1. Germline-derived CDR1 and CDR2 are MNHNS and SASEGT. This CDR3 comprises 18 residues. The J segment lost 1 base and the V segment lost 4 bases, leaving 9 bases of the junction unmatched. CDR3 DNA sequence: TGTGCCAGCAGTGGGCAGGGGGCTAGGTATTCCTATAATTCACCCCTCCACTTT. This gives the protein CASSGQGARYSYNSPLHF.

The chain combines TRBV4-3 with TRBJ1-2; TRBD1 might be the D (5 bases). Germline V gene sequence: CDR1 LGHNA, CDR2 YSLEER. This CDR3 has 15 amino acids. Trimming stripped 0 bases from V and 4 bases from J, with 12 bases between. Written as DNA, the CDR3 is TGCGCCAGCAGCCAAGATGAGGGGATGGGCTATGGCTACACCTTC. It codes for CASSQDEGMGYGYTF.

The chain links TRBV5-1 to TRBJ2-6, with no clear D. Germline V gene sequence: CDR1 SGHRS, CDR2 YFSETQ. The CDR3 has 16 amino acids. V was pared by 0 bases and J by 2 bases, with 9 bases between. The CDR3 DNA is TGCGCCAGCAGCTTGGCCGCGGCAGCTGGGGCCAACGTCCTGACTTTC. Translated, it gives CASSLAAAAGANVLTF.

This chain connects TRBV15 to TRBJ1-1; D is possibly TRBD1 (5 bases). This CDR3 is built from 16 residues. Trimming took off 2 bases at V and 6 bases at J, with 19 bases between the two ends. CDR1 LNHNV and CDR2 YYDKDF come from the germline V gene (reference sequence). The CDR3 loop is CATSRLPRRGAAEAFF. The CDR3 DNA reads TGTGCCACCAGCAGACTACCCAGAAGGGGCGCCGCTGAAGCTTTCTTT. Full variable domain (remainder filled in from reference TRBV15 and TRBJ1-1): DAMVIQNPRYQVTQFGKPVTLSCSQTLNHNVMYWYQQKSSQAPKLLFHYYDKDFNNEADTPDNFQSRRPNTSFCFLDIRSPGLGDTAMYLCATSRLPRRGAAEAFFGQGTRLTVV.

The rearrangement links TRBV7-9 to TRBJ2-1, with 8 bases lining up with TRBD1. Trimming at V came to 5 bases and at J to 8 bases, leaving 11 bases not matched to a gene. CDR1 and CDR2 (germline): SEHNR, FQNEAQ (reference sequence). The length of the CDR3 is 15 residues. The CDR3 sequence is CASSPRTGFVYEQFF. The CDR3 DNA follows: TGTGCCAGCAGCCCCAGGACAGGGTTCGTATATGAGCAGTTCTTC.